This is a list of T cell receptor beta chains from one sample in a study of T-cell memory formation after mild COVID-19. TCRdb fed the 5' RACE reads into MiXCR, producing one record per CDR3 protein. The data contain 470,000 or so distinct CDR3 sequences, roughly 18% of them singletons. Specimen: PBMCs or a T cell subset sorted from them (not recorded which). The receptors shown here come from a young man who had mild COVID-19 (a few samples of this study predate the infection). Cell type and time point are not known. The CDR3 runs from the conserved cysteine through the conserved F or W. Each record gives: D gene, J gene, clone size, V gene, CDR3 protein, CDR3 DNA. A D gene is named only where the DNA matches it firmly. Expanded clones get a size class; other rows say once, few or many, or leave the size out.

. TRBJ2-2 . TRBV7-8 CASSLEASWLTANTGELFF TGTGCCAGCAGCTTAGAGGCTTCTTGGCTAACGGCGAACACCGGGGAGCTGTTTTTT
. TRBJ2-1 few TRBV3-1 CASSQARDTYNEQFF TGTGCCAGCAGCCAAGCGAGGGACACATACAATGAGCAGTTCTTC
TRBD1 TRBJ1-2 few TRBV4-3 CASSKWTGTNYGYTF TGCGCCAGCAGCAAGTGGACAGGGACCAACTATGGCTACACCTTC
TRBD2 TRBJ2-3 many TRBV10-3 CAISGSSGGYTDTQYF TGTGCCATCAGTGGCTCTAGCGGGGGTTACACAGATACGCAGTATTTT
. TRBJ2-3 . TRBV20-1 CSDRRDGGLVDTQYF TGCAGTGATAGACGGGACGGGGGATTAGTGGATACGCAGTATTTT
. TRBJ2-5 . TRBV5-6 CASSLVAVQETQYF TGTGCCAGCAGCTTGGTGGCGGTGCAAGAGACCCAGTACTTC
. TRBJ1-2 few TRBV7-9 CASLMAETTGYTF TGTGCCAGCTTAATGGCGGAAACGACTGGCTACACCTTC
. TRBJ2-7 few TRBV27 CASSLSADTYEQYF TGTGCCAGCAGTTTATCCGCTGATACCTACGAGCAGTACTTC
TRBD2 TRBJ2-3 many TRBV12-3/TRBV12-4 CASGPAGGGTDTQYF TGTGCCAGCGGGCCTGCGGGGGGCGGGACAGATACGCAGTATTTT
TRBD2 TRBJ2-3 few TRBV20-1 CSAASGGEDTQYF TGCAGTGCCGCTAGCGGGGGGGAGGATACGCAGTATTTT
. TRBJ2-7 few TRBV5-1 CASSLAGTNYEQYF TGCGCCAGCAGCTTGGCTGGGACCAACTACGAGCAGTACTTC
TRBD2 TRBJ2-7 . TRBV20-1 CSATNSGGTYEQYF TGCAGTGCCACTAATAGCGGGGGTACTTACGAGCAGTACTTC
. TRBJ2-1 few TRBV27 CASSFGREPYNEQFF TGTGCCAGCAGTTTCGGCAGGGAACCCTACAATGAGCAGTTCTTC
TRBD1 TRBJ1-5 . TRBV7-2 CASSPLLIQGYSNQPQHF TGTGCCAGCAGCCCCCTGCTAATACAGGGGTATAGCAATCAGCCCCAGCATTTT
. TRBJ2-7 few TRBV4-2 CASSYSGRVTDEQYF TGTGCCAGCAGCTACTCAGGGCGGGTTACTGACGAGCAGTACTTC
TRBD1 TRBJ2-3 few TRBV7-2 CASSPPRDRASTDTQYF TGTGCCAGCAGCCCCCCCCGGGACAGGGCTAGCACAGATACGCAGTATTTT
. TRBJ1-6 few TRBV7-3 CASSFGEGGSPLHF TGTGCCAGCAGCTTTGGAGAAGGGGGTTCACCCCTCCACTTT
TRBD1 TRBJ2-2 many TRBV6-2/TRBV6-3 CASSFKVGTATGELFF TGTGCCAGCAGTTTCAAAGTCGGGACAGCCACCGGGGAGCTGTTTTTT
. TRBJ2-1 few TRBV10-3 CATTGSYTYNEQFF TGTGCCACGACAGGTTCTTACACCTACAATGAGCAGTTCTTC
TRBD2 TRBJ2-1 many TRBV5-1 CASSLDVGGAGEQFF TGCGCCAGCAGCTTAGATGTCGGGGGGGCCGGTGAGCAGTTCTTC
. TRBJ1-2 once TRBV7-6 CASSSNEGASNTF TGTGCCAGCAGCTCCAACGAAGGAGCCAGCAACACCTTC
. TRBJ2-7 . TRBV20-1 CSARRGAGGHEQYF TGCAGTGCTAGAAGGGGGGCCGGCGGACACGAGCAGTACTTC
. TRBJ1-1 . TRBV6-2/TRBV6-3 CASSQWAGRVNTEAFF TGTGCCAGCAGTCAATGGGCGGGCCGAGTGAACACTGAAGCTTTCTTT
TRBD2 TRBJ2-1 many TRBV29-1 CSVGGGVHVEQFF TGCAGCGTCGGGGGGGGGGTACACGTTGAGCAGTTCTTC
TRBD1 TRBJ1-2 . TRBV5-1 CASSLGGGEFGYTF TGCGCCAGCAGCTTGGGAGGGGGCGAGTTCGGCTACACCTTC
. TRBJ1-5 few TRBV6-2/TRBV6-3 CASSPWGGPNSNQPQHF TGTGCCAGCAGCCCCTGGGGAGGACCCAATAGCAATCAGCCCCAGCATTTT
. TRBJ2-7 . TRBV27 CASSFGQLYEQYF TGTGCCAGCAGTTTTGGGCAGCTCTACGAGCAGTACTTC
TRBD2 TRBJ2-5 . TRBV9 CASSVASGGTQYF TGTGCCAGCAGCGTAGCTAGCGGGGGGACCCAGTACTTC
. TRBJ1-2 few TRBV5-1 CASSLGIRGTYGYTF TGCGCCAGCAGCTTGGGGATCCGGGGGACCTATGGCTACACCTTC
. TRBJ2-1 few TRBV6-5 CASSYRSYNEQFF TGTGCCAGCAGTTACCGCTCCTACAATGAGCAGTTCTTC
TRBD1 TRBJ1-2 . TRBV7-9 CASSPGEDRVLDGYTF TGTGCCAGCAGCCCCGGTGAGGACAGGGTTCTTGATGGCTACACCTTC
. TRBJ1-5 . TRBV9 CASSVEAENQPQHF TGTGCCAGCAGCGTAGAGGCGGAGAATCAGCCCCAGCATTTT
. TRBJ1-2 . TRBV4-1 CASSLSLPRQAYGYTF TGCGCCAGCAGCCTTAGCCTTCCCAGACAGGCGTATGGCTACACCTTC
TRBD1 TRBJ2-2 . TRBV11-1 CASSLGTGILDTGELFF TGTGCCAGCAGCTTAGGGACAGGGATCCTCGACACCGGGGAGCTGTTTTTT
. TRBJ1-1 . TRBV12-3/TRBV12-4 CASSLSGTRAFF TGTGCCAGCAGCCTTTCCGGGACTAGAGCTTTCTTT
TRBD2 TRBJ2-3 . TRBV7-2 CASSLEAGELDTQYF TGTGCCAGCAGCTTGGAAGCGGGGGAGTTAGATACGCAGTATTTT
. TRBJ1-4 . TRBV12-3/TRBV12-4 CASSFGAHTNEKLFF TGTGCCAGCAGTTTCGGGGCGCATACTAATGAAAAACTGTTTTTT
TRBD1 TRBJ2-1 few TRBV6-5 CASSTPAGDRGHREQFF TGTGCCAGCAGTACCCCCGCCGGGGACAGGGGGCATAGGGAGCAGTTCTTC
TRBD1 TRBJ1-1 few TRBV7-9 CASSPGTGGMNTEAFF TGTGCCAGCAGCCCCGGGACAGGGGGGATGAACACTGAAGCTTTCTTT
. TRBJ1-4 few TRBV18 CASSPRGGGDEKLFF TGTGCCAGCTCACCGCGTGGGGGAGGGGATGAAAAACTGTTTTTT
. TRBJ2-3 many TRBV12-3/TRBV12-4 CASSFFADTQYF TGTGCCAGCAGTTTCTTCGCAGATACGCAGTATTTT
. TRBJ2-5 . TRBV10-3 CAITGGHGETQYF TGTGCCATCACAGGGGGGCATGGAGAGACCCAGTACTTC
TRBD1 TRBJ1-6 . TRBV20-1 CSARVWDRDNSPLHF TGCAGTGCTAGAGTATGGGACAGGGATAATTCACCCCTCCACTTT
. TRBJ1-6 . TRBV7-8 CASSLGPSVNSPLHF TGTGCCAGCAGCTTAGGCCCGTCGGTGAATTCACCCCTCCACTTT
TRBD2 TRBJ2-3 few TRBV5-1 CARLAGCTDTQYF TGCGCCAGACTAGCGGGATGCACAGATACGCAGTATTTT
. TRBJ1-1 many TRBV10-3 CAISVSGRGTEAFF TGTGCCATCAGTGTTTCGGGGAGAGGAACTGAAGCTTTCTTT
TRBD2 TRBJ2-1 . TRBV9 CASSVATSGGRSYNEQFF TGTGCCAGCAGCGTGGCGACTAGCGGGGGCCGGTCCTACAATGAGCAGTTCTTC
TRBD2 TRBJ2-2 . TRBV7-9 CASSSGLGGGYDTGELFF TGTGCCAGCAGCTCCGGTCTAGGCGGGGGATACGACACCGGGGAGCTGTTTTTT
. TRBJ1-6 . TRBV12-3/TRBV12-4 CASSLNPSGNSPLHF TGTGCCAGCAGTTTAAATCCTTCGGGGAATTCACCCCTCCACTTT
TRBD2 TRBJ2-5 few TRBV5-1 CASSLARLAGGQETQYF TGCGCCAGCAGCTTGGCCCGGCTAGCGGGCGGACAAGAGACCCAGTACTTC
. TRBJ1-5 . TRBV6-5 CASSATGTSQPQHF TGTGCCAGCAGCGCAACAGGGACGAGTCAGCCCCAGCATTTT
TRBD2 TRBJ2-1 . TRBV28 CASGDLGLAGGDEQFF TGTGCCAGCGGTGACTTGGGACTAGCGGGGGGGGATGAGCAGTTCTTC